The TCR beta chain under discussion was sequenced for a study of T cell responses to AZD1222 COVID-19 vaccine. The study, taken as a whole, reports: Only a handful of AZD1222 recipients were seropositive at baseline.

To note about this clone: Its target is not known.

The protocol was immunoSEQ multiplex PCR, while the TCRdb copy is restricted to in-frame clones and leaves out a portion. The sample comprises about 110,000 clones, 90% of which are singletons, and less than 9.5% rests with the top ten. Per the germline V gene, CDR1 is SGHTA and CDR2 is FQGTGA. This CDR3 region has 14 residues. The V and J ends lost 2 bases and 2 bases respectively, with 7 bases between them. This receptor was taken from an adult who received the AZD1222 COVID-19 vaccine. J is TRBJ1-3 and V is TRBV7-3; a weak D match, TRBD1 (5 bases). The source material was peripheral blood, sampled 28 days after the second AZD1222 dose. DNA of the CDR3: TGTGCCAGCAGCTTAGGGGGAACTGGAAACACCATATATTTT. Encoded protein: CASSLGGTGNTIYF.